This T cell receptor beta chain was recovered during a study of blood T cell repertoires in COVID-19. Study-level information: Italy, Spain and the United States were the sources of the convalescent and acute COVID-19 samples.

Authors' data handling: The assay estimated nucleated cells by amplifying reference gene primers. TCRdb's table, derived via immunoSEQ multiplex PCR, lists solely in-frame clones and lacks some. V, J and clone size derive from that table, while D and trimming were established from the DNA sequence. The sample contains about 180,000 clones, about 90% of which appear only once. Those who participated ranged in age from roughly 18 to 100 years and resided in under 25 US areas. This clone was detected only once. This CDR3 comprises 12 residues. J lost 10 bases, V lost 8 bases, and 8 bases had no gene match.

The chain couples TRBV12-3 or TRBV12-4 to TRBJ2-1; the match to TRBD2 covers 7 bases. The sequencing input was PBMCs or T cells enriched from blood (not recorded which). The clonotype originates from a human donor with acute COVID-19. The donor label of this sample is uncertain. The CDR3 bases are TGTGCCAGCGGGGCGGGGGTAGGAGAGCAGTTCTTC. Its protein is CASGAGVGEQFF.